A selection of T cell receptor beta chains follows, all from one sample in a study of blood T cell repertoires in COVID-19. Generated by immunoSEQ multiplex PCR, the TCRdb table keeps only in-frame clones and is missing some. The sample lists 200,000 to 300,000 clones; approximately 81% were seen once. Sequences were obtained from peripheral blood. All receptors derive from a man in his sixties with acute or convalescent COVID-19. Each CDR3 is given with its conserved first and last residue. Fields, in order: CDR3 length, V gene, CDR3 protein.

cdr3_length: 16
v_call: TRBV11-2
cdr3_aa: CASSPDRAVSGNTIYF

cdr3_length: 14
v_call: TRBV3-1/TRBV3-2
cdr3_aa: CASSQSWGNYGYTF

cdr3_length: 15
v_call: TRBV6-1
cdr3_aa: CASSGAGHSTDTQYF

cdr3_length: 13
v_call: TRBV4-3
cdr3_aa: CASSQTGGETQYF

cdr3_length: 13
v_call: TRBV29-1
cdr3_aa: CSVATVYTGELFF

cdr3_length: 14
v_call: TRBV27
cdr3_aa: CASSRSGDSYEQYF

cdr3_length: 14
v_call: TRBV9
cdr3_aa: CASSEGQSNYGYTF

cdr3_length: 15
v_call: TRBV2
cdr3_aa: CASSARQVQNTEAFF

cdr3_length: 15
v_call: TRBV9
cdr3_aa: CASSPSVVGSYEQYF

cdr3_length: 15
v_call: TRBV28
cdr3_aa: CASSRDRGGTDTQYF

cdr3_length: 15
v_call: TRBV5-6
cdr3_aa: CASSLELAVDNEQFF

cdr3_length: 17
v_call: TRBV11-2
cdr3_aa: CASSPRGWAGGAYEQYF

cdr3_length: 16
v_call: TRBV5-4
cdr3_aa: CASSTGPSGTLYEQYF

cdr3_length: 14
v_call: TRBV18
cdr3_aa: CASSPRASGTVEYF

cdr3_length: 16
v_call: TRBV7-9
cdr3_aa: CASSPLARGPNQPQHF

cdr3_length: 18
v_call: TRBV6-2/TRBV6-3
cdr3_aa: CASSYSGLAGPTNNEQFF

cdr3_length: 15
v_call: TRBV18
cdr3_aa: CASSPPGQAVGELFF

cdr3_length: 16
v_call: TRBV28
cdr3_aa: CASTSGTEGAGQPQHF

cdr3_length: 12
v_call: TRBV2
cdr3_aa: CASSADSNEQFF

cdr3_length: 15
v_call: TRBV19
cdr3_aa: CASSQDRATTDTQYF

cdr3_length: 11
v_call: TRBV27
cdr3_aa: CASRRAETQYF

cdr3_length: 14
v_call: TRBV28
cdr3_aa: CASRPGQGSYEQYF

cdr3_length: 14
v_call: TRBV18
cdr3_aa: CASSEKDRPYGYTF

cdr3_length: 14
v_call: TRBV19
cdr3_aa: CASSIAAGSYEQYF

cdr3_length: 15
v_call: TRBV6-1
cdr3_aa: CASSEGTGGHNEQFF

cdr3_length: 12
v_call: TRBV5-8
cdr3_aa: CASSWPNTEAFF

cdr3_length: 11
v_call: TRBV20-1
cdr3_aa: CSAPTWTEAFF

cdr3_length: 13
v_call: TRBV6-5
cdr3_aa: CASSYSLDYEQYF

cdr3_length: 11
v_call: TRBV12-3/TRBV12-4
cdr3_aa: CASSFGYEQYF

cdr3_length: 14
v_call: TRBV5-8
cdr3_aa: CASSLGDRNYGYTF

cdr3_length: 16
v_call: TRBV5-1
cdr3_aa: CASSQGTSGAQETQYF

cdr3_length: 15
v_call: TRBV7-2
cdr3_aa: CASSFGTGDVYEQYF

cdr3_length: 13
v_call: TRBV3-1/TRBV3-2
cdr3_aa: CASSQALNTEAFF

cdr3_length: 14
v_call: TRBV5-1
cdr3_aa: CASSWTGGLSEAFF

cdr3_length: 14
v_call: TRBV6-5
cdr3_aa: CASTGQGLNTEAFF

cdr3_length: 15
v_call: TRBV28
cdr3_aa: CASRPRTSGSGEQYF

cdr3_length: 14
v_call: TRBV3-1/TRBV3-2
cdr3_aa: CASSTGGGTDTQYF

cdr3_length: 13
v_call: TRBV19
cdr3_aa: CASRPDYGNEQFF

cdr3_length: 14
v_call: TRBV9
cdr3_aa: CASSVEQGSGELFF

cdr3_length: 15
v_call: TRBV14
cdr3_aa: CASSQVGTSTRELFF

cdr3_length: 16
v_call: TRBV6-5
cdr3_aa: CASSYSSGSHSYEQYF

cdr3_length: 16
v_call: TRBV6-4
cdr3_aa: CASSDSTGYSYNEQFF

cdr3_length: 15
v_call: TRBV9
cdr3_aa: CASSPRDYPYNEQFF

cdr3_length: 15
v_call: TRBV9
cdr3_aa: CASSVSGSFTDTQYF

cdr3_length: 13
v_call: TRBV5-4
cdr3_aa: CASSFQGAGGYTF

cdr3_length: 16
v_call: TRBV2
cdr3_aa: CASRGELAVNTGELFF

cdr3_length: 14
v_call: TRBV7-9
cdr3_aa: CASSLDSGNTEAFF

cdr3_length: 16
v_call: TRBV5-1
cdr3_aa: CASSFAGTRNTGELFF